This T cell receptor (beta chain) was captured in a study of shared clonotypes between healthy human individuals. Findings and limits, study-wide: Clonotype sharing across donors was expected to vary with sequencing depth.

Here immunoSEQ multiplex PCR was the method, and the copy in TCRdb shows in-frame clones only, minus some. Of 600,000 to 800,000 clones listed, around 70% are singletons. Regarding this clone: Its antigen is not known.

In germline, CDR1 is MNHNS, CDR2 SASEGT. J gave up 4 bases and V 4 bases, and 16 bases lay outside the gene matches. CDR3 size: 19 residues. The receptor was isolated from a woman between 25 and 40 years old in good health. V is TRBV6-1 and J is TRBJ1-1, with 12 bases identical to TRBD1. Source material: memory CD4+ T cells sorted from blood. Subset indicated: CD45RA-negative fraction. This CDR3 is CASSAAAPGQGASSTEAFF. In DNA, the CDR3 is TGTGCCAGCAGTGCGGCTGCCCCGGGACAGGGGGCCTCTAGCACTGAAGCTTTCTTT.